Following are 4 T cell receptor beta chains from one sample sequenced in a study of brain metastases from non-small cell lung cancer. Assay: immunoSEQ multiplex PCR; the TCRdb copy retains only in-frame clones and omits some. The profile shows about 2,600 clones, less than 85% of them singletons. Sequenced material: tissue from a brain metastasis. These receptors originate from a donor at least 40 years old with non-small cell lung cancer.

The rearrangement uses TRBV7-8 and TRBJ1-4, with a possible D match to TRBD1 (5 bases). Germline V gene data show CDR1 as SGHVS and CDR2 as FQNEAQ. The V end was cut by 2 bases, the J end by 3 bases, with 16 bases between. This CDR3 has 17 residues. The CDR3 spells CASSLSSFRQPNEKLFF. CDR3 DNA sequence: TGTGCCAGCAGCTTATCGTCGTTTCGACAGCCTAATGAAAAACTGTTTTTT. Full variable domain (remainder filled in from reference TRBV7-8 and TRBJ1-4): GAGVSQSPRYKVAKRGQDVALRCDPISGHVSLFWYQQALGQGPEFLTYFQNEAQLDKSGLPSDRFFAERPEGSVSTLKIQRTQQEDSAVYLCASSLSSFRQPNEKLFFGSGTQLSVL.

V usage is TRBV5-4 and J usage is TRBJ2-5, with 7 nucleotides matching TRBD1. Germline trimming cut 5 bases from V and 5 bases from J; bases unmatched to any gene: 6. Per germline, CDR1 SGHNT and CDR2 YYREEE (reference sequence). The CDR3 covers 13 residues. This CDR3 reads CASRIQGFETQYF. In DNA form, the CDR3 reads TGTGCCAGCAGAATACAGGGGTTCGAGACCCAGTACTTC.

CDR3 amino acids: CASSFGPWANEQFF. The CDR3 nucleotides are TGTGCCAGCAGTTTTGGTCCGTGGGCCAATGAGCAGTTCTTC. The rearrangement uses TRBV28 and TRBJ2-1, with D unclear. Germline V gives CDR1 MDHEN, CDR2 SYDVKM. This CDR3 contains 14 residues. V lost 3 bases, J lost 6 bases, and 12 bases lay in between.

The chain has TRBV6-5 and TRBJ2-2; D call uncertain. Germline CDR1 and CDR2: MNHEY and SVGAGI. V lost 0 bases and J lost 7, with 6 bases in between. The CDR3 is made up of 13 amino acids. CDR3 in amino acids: CASSYSGFGELFF. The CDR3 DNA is TGTGCCAGCAGTTACTCAGGGTTCGGGGAGCTGTTTTTT.